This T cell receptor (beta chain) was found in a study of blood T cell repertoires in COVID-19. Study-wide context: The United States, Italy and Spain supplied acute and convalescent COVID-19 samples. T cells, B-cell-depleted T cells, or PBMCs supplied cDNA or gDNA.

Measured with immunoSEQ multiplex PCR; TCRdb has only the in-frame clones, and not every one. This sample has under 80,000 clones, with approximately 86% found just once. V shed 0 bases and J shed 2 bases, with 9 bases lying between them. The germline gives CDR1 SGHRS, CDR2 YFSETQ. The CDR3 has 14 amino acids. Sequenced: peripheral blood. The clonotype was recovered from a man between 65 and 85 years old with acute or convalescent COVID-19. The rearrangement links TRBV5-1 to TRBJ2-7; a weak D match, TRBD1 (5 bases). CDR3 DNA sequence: TGCGCCAGCAGCTTGGATCTGGGGCCCTACGAGCAGTACTTC. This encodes CASSLDLGPYEQYF.